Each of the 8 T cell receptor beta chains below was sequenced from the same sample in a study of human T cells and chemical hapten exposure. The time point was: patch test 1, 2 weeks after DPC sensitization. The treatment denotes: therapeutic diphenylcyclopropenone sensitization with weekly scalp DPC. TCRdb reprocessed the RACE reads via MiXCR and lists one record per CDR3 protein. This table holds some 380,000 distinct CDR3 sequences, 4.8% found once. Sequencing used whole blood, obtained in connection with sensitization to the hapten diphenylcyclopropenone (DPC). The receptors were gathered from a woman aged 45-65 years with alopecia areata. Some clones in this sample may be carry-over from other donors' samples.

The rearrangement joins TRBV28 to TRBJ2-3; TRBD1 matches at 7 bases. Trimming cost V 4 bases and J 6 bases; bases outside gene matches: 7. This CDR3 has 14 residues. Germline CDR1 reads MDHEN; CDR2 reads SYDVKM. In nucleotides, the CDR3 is TGTGCCAGCAGTTCGCAGGGGGTATTTGATACGCAGTATTTT. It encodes CASSSQGVFDTQYF.

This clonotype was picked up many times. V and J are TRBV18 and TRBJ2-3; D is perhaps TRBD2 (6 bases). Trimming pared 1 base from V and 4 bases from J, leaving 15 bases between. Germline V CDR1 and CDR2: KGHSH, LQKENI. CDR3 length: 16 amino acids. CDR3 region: CASSPRRGILADTQYF. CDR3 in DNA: TGTGCCAGCTCACCACGGCGGGGAATCCTGGCAGATACGCAGTATTTT.

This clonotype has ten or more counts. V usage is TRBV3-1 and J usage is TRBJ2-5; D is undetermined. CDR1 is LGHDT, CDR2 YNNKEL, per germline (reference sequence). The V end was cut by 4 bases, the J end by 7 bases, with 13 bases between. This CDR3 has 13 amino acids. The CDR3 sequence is CASSLRAEGTQYF. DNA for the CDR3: TGTGCCAGCAGCCTACGGGCTGAAGGGACCCAGTACTTC.

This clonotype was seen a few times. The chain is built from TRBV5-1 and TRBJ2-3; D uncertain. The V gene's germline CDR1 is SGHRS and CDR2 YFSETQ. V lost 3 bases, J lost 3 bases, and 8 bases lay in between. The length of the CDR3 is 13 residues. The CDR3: CASSSLQTDTQYF. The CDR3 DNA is TGCGCCAGCAGCTCATTGCAGACAGATACGCAGTATTTT.

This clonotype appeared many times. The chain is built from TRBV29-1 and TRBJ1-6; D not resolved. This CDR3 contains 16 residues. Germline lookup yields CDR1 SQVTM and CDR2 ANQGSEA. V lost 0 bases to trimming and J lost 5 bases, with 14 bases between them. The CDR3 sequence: CSVEEWASLHNSPLHF. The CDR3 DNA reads TGCAGCGTTGAAGAGTGGGCCTCTTTACATAATTCACCCCTCCACTTT. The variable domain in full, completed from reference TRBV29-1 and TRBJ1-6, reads SAVISQKPSRDICQRGTSLTIQCQVDSQVTMMFWYRQQPGQSLTLIATANQGSEATYESGFVIDKFPISRPNLTFSTLTVSNMSPEDSSIYLCSVEEWASLHNSPLHFGNGTRLTVT.

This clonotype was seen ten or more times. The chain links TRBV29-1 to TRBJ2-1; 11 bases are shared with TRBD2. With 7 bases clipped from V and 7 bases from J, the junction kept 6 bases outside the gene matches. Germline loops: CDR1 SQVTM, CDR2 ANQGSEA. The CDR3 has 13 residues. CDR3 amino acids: CSGRLAGKNEQFF. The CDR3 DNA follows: TGCAGCGGAAGACTAGCGGGGAAGAATGAGCAGTTCTTC.

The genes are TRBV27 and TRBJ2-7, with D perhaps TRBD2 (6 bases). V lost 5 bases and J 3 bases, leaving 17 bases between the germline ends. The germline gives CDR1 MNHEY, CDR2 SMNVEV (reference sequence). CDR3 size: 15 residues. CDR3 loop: CASSMQNGGNYEQYF. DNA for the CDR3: TGTGCCAGCAGTATGCAAAACGGAGGGAACTACGAGCAGTACTTC.

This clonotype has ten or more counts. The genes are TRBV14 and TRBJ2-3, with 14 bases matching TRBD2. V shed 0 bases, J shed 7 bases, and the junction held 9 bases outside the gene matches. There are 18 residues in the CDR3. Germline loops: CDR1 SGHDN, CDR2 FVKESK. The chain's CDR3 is CASSQDVSGTSGRNTQYF. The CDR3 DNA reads TGTGCCAGCAGCCAAGATGTATCGGGGACTAGCGGGAGAAATACGCAGTATTTT.